Listed here are 12 T cell receptor beta chains from one sample, sequenced in a study of CD8 T cells in ankylosing spondylitis. The study's findings and limits: Blood from ankylosing spondylitis patients appeared to carry a characteristic roughly 8-variant TCR beta motif.

The antigens of these receptors remain unknown. A single record per CDR3 protein comes from TCRdb applying MiXCR to the 5' RACE reads. The profile shows 200,000 to 250,000 distinct CDR3 sequences, approximately 20% of them singletons. Sequences were obtained from blood, either unsorted or a sorted T cell fraction (not recorded which). These receptors came from a male donor with ankylosing spondylitis.

This clonotype has ten or more counts. The chain employs TRBV25-1 and TRBJ1-1; unclear D gene. Trimming cost V 0 bases and J 1 base, with 9 bases left between them. From germline, CDR1 is MGHDK and CDR2 SYGVNS. This CDR3 contains 15 residues. The CDR3 nucleotides are TGTGCCAGCAGTGAATATGGGGTTCCGAACACTGAAGCTTTCTTT. Protein sequence: CASSEYGVPNTEAFF.

The CDR3 DNA reads TGCAGTGCCCGACAGGGGGTAGGTGGTGAGCAGTTCTTC. It is translated as CSARQGVGGEQFF. J is TRBJ2-1 and V is TRBV20-1, with TRBD1 identical over 9 bases. CDR1 and CDR2 (germline): DFQATT, SNEGSKA (reference sequence). There are 13 residues in the CDR3. V was clipped by 6 bases and J by 9 bases; unmatched bases: 9.

This clonotype appeared a few times. This chain uses TRBV12-3 or TRBV12-4 with TRBJ2-5; 7 bases match TRBD2. CDR3 length: 12 amino acids. J was trimmed by 5 bases and V by 5 bases; bases with no gene match: 2. As DNA, the CDR3 is TGTGCCAGCAGTCCAGCGGGGGAGACCCAGTACTTC. It codes for CASSPAGETQYF.

This clonotype was seen a few times. V gene TRBV4-1 combines with J gene TRBJ1-5, with D maybe TRBD1 (5 bases). Germline loops: CDR1 MGHRA, CDR2 YSYEKL. V was trimmed by 1 base and J by 6 bases, leaving 13 bases between them. CDR3 size: 15 residues. DNA of the CDR3: TGCGCCAGCAGCCAAGCCGGGACTTATAGTCAGCCCCAGCATTTT. Translating it yields CASSQAGTYSQPQHF.

The table lists this clonotype with a few counts. The chain employs TRBV4-1 and TRBJ2-2; TRBD2 matches at 7 bases. This CDR3 contains 15 residues. Germline CDR1 is MGHRA and CDR2 is YSYEKL. The junction had 6 bases not matched to a gene; V was cut back by 3 bases and J by 5 bases. Here the CDR3 DNA reads TGCGCCAGCAGCCAGAGCCCACTAGCGACCGGGGAGCTGTTTTTT. Its protein is CASSQSPLATGELFF.

V and J are TRBV4-2 and TRBJ2-7, with D possibly being TRBD2 (6 bases). The germline V and J ends were trimmed by 0 bases and 3 bases, with 12 bases remaining between them. Germline assignment: CDR1 LGHNA and CDR2 YNFKEQ. This CDR3 is 15 amino acids long. In nucleotides, the CDR3 is TGTGCCAGCAGCCAAGATCCCAGCGGGTTCTACGAGCAGTACTTC. It yields the protein CASSQDPSGFYEQYF.

The CDR3 spells CSHATSGGVGTVGAFF. In nucleotides, the CDR3 is TGCAGCCACGCTACAAGTGGGGGGGTGGGCACTGTTGGAGCTTTCTTT. The chain is built from TRBV29-1 and TRBJ1-1, with a weak D call TRBD1 (5 bases). Trimming pared 8 bases from V and 10 bases from J, leaving 32 bases between. Germline CDR1 reads SQVTM; CDR2 reads ANQGSEA. The CDR3 is 16 amino acids.

This clonotype has a single count. Being one base from a much bigger clone, this may be a read error. The chain combines TRBV4-1 with TRBJ1-4, with D perhaps matching TRBD1 (6 bases). Germline assignment: CDR1 MGHRA and CDR2 YSYEKL. The CDR3 spans 16 residues. The CDR3 loop is CATSQSPGQLNEKLFF. The CDR3 region has the DNA TGCGCCACCAGCCAATCACCTGGACAGCTGAATGAAAAACTGTTTTTT.

The chain recombines TRBV6-5 with TRBJ1-4, with unresolved D. CDR1 is MNHEY, CDR2 SVGAGI, per germline. The CDR3 has 15 residues. V was shortened by 2 bases and J by 4 bases, with 11 bases between the two germline ends. CDR3 sequence: CASSYGPGSNEKLFF. CDR3 coding DNA: TGTGCCAGCAGTTACGGGCCGGGGAGTAATGAAAAACTGTTTTTT.

The sample holds many counts of this clonotype. The J gene is TRBJ1-1, the V gene TRBV5-1; no firm D call. The CDR3 extends over 12 amino acids. Between the trimmed V and J ends, which lost 0 bases and 6 bases, there was a span of 6 bases. Per germline, CDR1 SGHRS and CDR2 YFSETQ. The CDR3 DNA reads as TGCGCCAGCAGCTTGGAAGGGTCTGAAGCTTTCTTT. Translation gives CASSLEGSEAFF.

J is TRBJ2-7 and V is TRBV5-6; D could derive from TRBD1 or TRBD2 (6 bases each). Between the trimmed V and J ends, which lost 5 bases and 13 bases, there was a span of 19 bases. The CDR3 totals 12 residues. From germline, CDR1 is SGHDT and CDR2 YYEEEE. DNA for the CDR3: TGTGCCAGCAGGGCGGGACATACCAGCCCATACTTC. The encoded protein is CASRAGHTSPYF. Complete variable domain (other parts from reference TRBV5-6 and TRBJ2-7): DAGVTQSPTHLIKTRGQQVTLRCSPKSGHDTVSWYQQALGQGPQFIFQYYEEEERQRGNFPDRFSGHQFPNYSSELNVNALLLGDSALYLCASRAGHTSPYFGPGTRLTVT.

This clonotype was seen a few times. The chain couples TRBV7-9 to TRBJ2-1; 9 nucleotides match TRBD2. Trimming took 0 bases from V and 7 from J; bases not matched to a gene: 7. CDR1 and CDR2 from the germline V gene are SEHNR and FQNEAQ (reference sequence). CDR3 length equals 16 residues. The CDR3 coding sequence is TGTGCCAGCAGCTTAGCGGTAGCGGGAGTCGGGAATGAGCAGTTCTTC. It yields the protein CASSLAVAGVGNEQFF.